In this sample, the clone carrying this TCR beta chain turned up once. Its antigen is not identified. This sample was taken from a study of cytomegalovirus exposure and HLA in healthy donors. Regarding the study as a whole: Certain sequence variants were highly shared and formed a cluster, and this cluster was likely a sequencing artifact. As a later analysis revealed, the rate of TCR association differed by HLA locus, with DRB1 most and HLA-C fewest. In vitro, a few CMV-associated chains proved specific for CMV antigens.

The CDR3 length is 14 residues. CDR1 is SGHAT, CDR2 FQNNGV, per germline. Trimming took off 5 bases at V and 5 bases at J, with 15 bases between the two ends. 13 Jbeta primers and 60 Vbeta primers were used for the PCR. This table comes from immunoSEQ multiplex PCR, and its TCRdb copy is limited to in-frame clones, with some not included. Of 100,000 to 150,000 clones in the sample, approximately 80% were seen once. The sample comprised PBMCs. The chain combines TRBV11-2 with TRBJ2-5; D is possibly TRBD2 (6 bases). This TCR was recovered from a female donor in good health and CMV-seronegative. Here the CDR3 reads CASSPWGEWETQYF. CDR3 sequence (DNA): TGTGCCAGCAGCCCCTGGGGGGAGTGGGAGACCCAGTACTTC.